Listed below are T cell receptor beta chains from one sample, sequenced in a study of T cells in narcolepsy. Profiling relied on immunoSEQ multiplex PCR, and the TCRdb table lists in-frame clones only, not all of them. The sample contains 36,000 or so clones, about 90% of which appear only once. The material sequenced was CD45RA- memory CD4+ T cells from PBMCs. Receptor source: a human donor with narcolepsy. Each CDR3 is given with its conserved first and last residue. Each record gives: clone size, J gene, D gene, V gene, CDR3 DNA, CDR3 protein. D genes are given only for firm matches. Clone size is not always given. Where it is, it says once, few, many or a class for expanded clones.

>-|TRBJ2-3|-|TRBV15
TGTGCCACCAGCAGAACTGAAGGGGCTGGAATAGATACGCAGTATTTT
CATSRTEGAGIDTQYF
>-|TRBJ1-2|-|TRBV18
TGTGCCAGCTCACCAGAGGCCGGGACAACTTATGGCTACACCTTC
CASSPEAGTTYGYTF
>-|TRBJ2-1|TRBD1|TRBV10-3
TGTGCCATCAGTCCGGGACAGGGCCTCAATGAGCAGTTCTTC
CAISPGQGLNEQFF
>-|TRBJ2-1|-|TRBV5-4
TGTGCCAGCAGCTTAAAGGGGGTCTACAATGAGCAGTTCTTC
CASSLKGVYNEQFF
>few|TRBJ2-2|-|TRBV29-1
TGCAGCGTTGAAAGGGGGACCGGGGAGCTGTTTTTT
CSVERGTGELFF
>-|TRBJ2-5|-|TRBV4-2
TGTGCCAGCAGCCAAGAGGCGAGCGGTCAAGAGACCCAGTACTTC
CASSQEASGQETQYF
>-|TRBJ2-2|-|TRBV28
TGTGCCAGCAGTTTCGGGGAGTTAGGCGGGGAGCTGTTTTTT
CASSFGELGGELFF
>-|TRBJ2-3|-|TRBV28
TGTGCCAGCAGACCGGGACGAACCTGGGATACGCAGTATTTT
CASRPGRTWDTQYF
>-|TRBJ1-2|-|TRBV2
TGTGCCAGCACTATCAAGCCGGGGAGAAACGCCTATGGCTACACCTTC
CASTIKPGRNAYGYTF
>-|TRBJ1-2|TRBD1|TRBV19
TGTGCCAGTAGTATCGACCGGACAGGGGTTGACTATGGCTACACCTTC
CASSIDRTGVDYGYTF
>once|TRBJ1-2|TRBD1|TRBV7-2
TGTGCCAGCAGCTGGGACAGGCAGAGCTACACCTTC
CASSWDRQSYTF